This TCR beta chain stems from a study of technical replicates of blood from several donors. Only in-frame clones appear in the TCRdb table, and some are missing; sequencing was by immunoSEQ multiplex PCR. The sample includes tens of thousands of clones, around nine tenths of them seen just once. This TCR came from a human donor in good health. The sample comprised T cells isolated from PBMCs.

CDR3 nucleotide sequence: TGTGCCAGCAGTATTGACAGGGCCAATGAGCAGTTCTTC. Translated, it gives CASSIDRANEQFF. V gene TRBV27 combines with J gene TRBJ2-1, with 7 bases that match TRBD1. Germline V CDR1 and CDR2: MNHEY, SMNVEV (reference sequence). V lost 5 bases, J lost 6 bases, and 4 bases stayed unmatched. The CDR3 totals 13 residues.